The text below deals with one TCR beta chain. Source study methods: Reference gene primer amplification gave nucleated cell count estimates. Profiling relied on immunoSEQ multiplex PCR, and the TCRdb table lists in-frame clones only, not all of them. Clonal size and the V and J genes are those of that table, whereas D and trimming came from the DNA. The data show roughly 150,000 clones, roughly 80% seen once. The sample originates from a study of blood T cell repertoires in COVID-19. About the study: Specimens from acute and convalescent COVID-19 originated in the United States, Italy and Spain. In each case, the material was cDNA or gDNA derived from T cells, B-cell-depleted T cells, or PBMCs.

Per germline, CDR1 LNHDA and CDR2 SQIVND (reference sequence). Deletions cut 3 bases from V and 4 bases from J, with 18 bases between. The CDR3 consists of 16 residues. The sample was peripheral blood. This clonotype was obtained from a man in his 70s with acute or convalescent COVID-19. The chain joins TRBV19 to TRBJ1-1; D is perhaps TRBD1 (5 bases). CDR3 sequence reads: CASSIRGGDSGTEAFF. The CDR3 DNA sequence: TGTGCCAGTAGTATCCGGGGAGGGGACTCGGGCACTGAAGCTTTCTTT. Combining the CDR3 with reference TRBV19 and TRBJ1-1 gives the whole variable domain DGGITQSPKYLFRKEGQNVTLSCEQNLNHDAMYWYRQDPGQGLRLIYYSQIVNDFQKGDIAEGYSVSREKKESFPLTVTSAQKNPTAFYLCASSIRGGDSGTEAFFGQGTRLTVV.